The 15 T cell receptor beta chains listed next were all sequenced from one sample in a study of T-cell reconstitution after alpha-beta-depleted transplantation in children. Construction of the TCRbeta library involved unique molecular identifiers. TCRdb ran MiXCR on the PCR reads and lists one entry per CDR3 protein. Of some 200,000 distinct CDR3 sequences listed, about 15% were seen once; the top ten hold 13%. Sequences were derived from PBMCs from the stem cell graft donor, sampled from the stem cell graft. The receptor set was obtained from a human donor who donated a stem cell graft to a child with acute lymphoblastic leukemia.

This clonotype showed up just once. The chain couples TRBV30 to TRBJ2-7, with 9 bases that match TRBD1. With V trimmed by 8 bases and J by 3 bases, 8 bases remained unmatched. Germline V lookup: CDR1 GTSNPN, CDR2 SVGIG (reference sequence). The CDR3 sequence is 13 residues long. CDR3 sequence: CARQGQGHYEQYF. DNA of the CDR3: TGTGCCAGGCAGGGACAGGGCCACTACGAGCAGTACTTC.

This clonotype was seen only a few times. The chain carries TRBV12-5 and TRBJ2-7; 9 nucleotides align to TRBD2. From germline, CDR1 is LGHNT and CDR2 FRNRAP. After removal of 4 bases from V and 6 bases from J, the junction contained 10 bases not matched to a gene. CDR3 length: 15 residues. Here the CDR3 reads CASGSSYSGSGEQYF. The CDR3 region has the DNA TGTGCTAGTGGTTCATCCTATAGCGGGAGTGGCGAGCAGTACTTC.

This clonotype occurred many times. The rearrangement uses TRBV29-1 and TRBJ2-1; TRBD1 matches at 7 bases. This CDR3 contains 11 residues. V was pared by 6 bases and J by 9 bases, with 5 bases of the junction left unmatched. Germline assignment: CDR1 SQVTM and CDR2 ANQGSEA. Here the CDR3 DNA reads TGCAGCGTGTGGACAGGCAGTGAGCAGTTCTTC. It encodes CSVWTGSEQFF.

This clonotype was observed at least ten times. The chain joins TRBV12-3 or TRBV12-4 to TRBJ1-5; the match to TRBD1 covers 12 bases. The length of the CDR3 is 15 residues. V lost 6 bases, J lost 6 bases, and 6 bases stayed unmatched. DNA of the CDR3: TGTGCCAGCAGCTGGGACAGGGGGCGCGGTCAGCCCCAGCATTTT. This codes for CASSWDRGRGQPQHF.

The V call is TRBV7-8, the J call TRBJ2-1, with TRBD2 matching 7 bases. This CDR3 is 16 amino acids long. After removal of 5 bases from V and 3 bases from J, the junction contained 10 bases not matched to a gene. CDR1 SGHVS and CDR2 FQNEAQ come from the germline V gene. The CDR3 protein is CASSPRRLALYNEQFF. The CDR3 DNA sequence: TGTGCCAGCAGCCCGAGAAGACTAGCTCTCTACAATGAGCAGTTCTTC.

This clonotype has a count of ten or more. This chain links TRBV10-3 with TRBJ2-3; a weak D match, TRBD1 (5 bases). There are 15 residues in the CDR3. V dropped 0 bases and J dropped 0 bases, with 7 bases sitting between them. From germline, CDR1 is ENHRY and CDR2 SYGVKD. The CDR3 here is CAISESTESTDTQYF. As DNA, the CDR3 is TGTGCCATCAGTGAGTCGACAGAAAGCACAGATACGCAGTATTTT.

For this clonotype: With a much larger clone just one base away, this may be a read error. This chain links TRBV9 with TRBJ2-1; no definite D call. Germline CDR1 SGDLS, CDR2 YYNGEE. V shed 1 base and J shed 9 bases, with 11 bases lying between them. This CDR3 has 13 amino acids. The CDR3: CASSVTLRPEQFF. CDR3 coding DNA: TGTGCCAGCAGCGTAACTCTCAGGCCTGAGCAGTTCTTC.

A note on this clonotype: A single base separates this from a much larger clone, so it may be a read error. The CDR3 DNA sequence: TGTGCCATCAGTCCGGGACTAGTACTCGAGCAGTACTTC. Translating gives CAISPGLVLEQYF. J is TRBJ2-7 and V is TRBV10-3; the match to TRBD2 covers 8 bases. Per germline, CDR1 ENHRY and CDR2 SYGVKD. Losses at the gene ends were 5 bases for V and 6 bases for J; bases not matched to a gene: 6. The CDR3 has 13 residues.

This clonotype was counted only a few times. The chain couples TRBV20-1 to TRBJ1-2, with D perhaps TRBD1 (5 bases). V was pared by 0 bases and J by 14 bases, with 25 bases between. The germline V gene has CDR1 DFQATT and CDR2 SNEGSKA (reference sequence). The CDR3 contains 15 residues. The CDR3 DNA reads TGCAGTGCTAGAGATGACCGATCTCCGGGGCCAGGTCGTACCTTC. This translates into CSARDDRSPGPGRTF.

The V gene is TRBV7-8, the J gene TRBJ2-6, with 9 bases identical to TRBD1. V was pared by 5 bases and J by 1 base, with 9 bases of the junction left unmatched. The CDR3 length is 18 residues. The germline CDR1 and CDR2 sequences are SGHVS and FQNEAQ. The CDR3 DNA follows: TGTGCCAGCAGCAGAAGGACAGGGGTGAATTCTGGGGCCAACGTCCTGACTTTC. Amino acid sequence: CASSRRTGVNSGANVLTF.

This clonotype was seen more than once but under ten times. V is TRBV20-1 and J is TRBJ2-1; the D call may be TRBD1 or TRBD2 (5 bases each). The germline V and J ends were trimmed by 5 bases and 4 bases, with 12 bases remaining between them. The CDR3 loop spans 13 amino acids. The germline CDR1 and CDR2 sequences are DFQATT and SNEGSKA (reference sequence). The CDR3 DNA reads TGCAGTGCTGGGGCTACTAGTTACAATGAGCAGTTCTTC. This sequence encodes CSAGATSYNEQFF.

This clonotype occurred many times. J is TRBJ2-1 and V is TRBV29-1; D might be TRBD2 (6 bases). Between the trimmed V and J ends, which lost 6 bases and 13 bases, there was a span of 19 bases. Germline V CDR1 and CDR2: SQVTM, ANQGSEA. This CDR3 is 12 amino acids long. CDR3 region: CSVGGRDFSQFF. In DNA form, the CDR3 reads TGCAGCGTGGGAGGCCGGGACTTCTCACAGTTCTTC.

This clonotype was counted many times. V is TRBV4-1 and J is TRBJ2-2; a weak D match, TRBD1 (5 bases). The length of the CDR3 is 17 residues. V was pared by 4 bases and J by 6 bases, with 21 bases between. Germline CDR1 and CDR2: MGHRA and YSYEKL. CDR3 DNA sequence: TGCGCCAGCAGCCGAGAGTCCAGGGCTACTCGGGCCGGGGAGCTGTTTTTT. This gives the protein CASSRESRATRAGELFF.

The gene calls are TRBV13 and TRBJ1-2, with a tentative D call TRBD1 (5 bases). Germline V CDR1 and CDR2: PRHDT, FYEKMQ (reference sequence). This CDR3 comprises 17 residues. The V end was cut by 5 bases, the J end by 3 bases, with 22 bases between. CDR3 nucleotide sequence: TGTGCCAGCAGCCTCCCCAGTGGAGGGGCTGGTTACTATGGCTACACCTTC. Protein product: CASSLPSGGAGYYGYTF. Based on the CDR3 plus reference TRBV13 and TRBJ1-2, the full variable domain is AAGVIQSPRHLIKEKRETATLKCYPIPRHDTVYWYQQGPGQDPQFLISFYEKMQSDKGSIPDRFSAQQFSDYHSELNMSSLELGDSALYFCASSLPSGGAGYYGYTFGSGTRLTVV.

This chain uses TRBV6-5 with TRBJ1-2; no reliable D call. Trimming shortened V by 0 bases and J by 7 bases, and 9 bases separated the two germline ends. The CDR3 has 13 amino acids. Germline-derived CDR1 and CDR2 are MNHEY and SVGAGI. The CDR3 protein is CASSYSPRGGYTF. In DNA form, the CDR3 reads TGTGCCAGCAGTTACTCCCCCCGGGGTGGCTACACCTTC.